The 9 T cell receptor beta chains presented below share a single source sample, sequenced in a study of cytomegalovirus exposure and HLA in healthy donors. PCR primers comprised 60 Vbeta and 13 Jbeta primers. The repertoire was sequenced with immunoSEQ multiplex PCR; TCRdb's copy has only in-frame clones and lacks some. The table lists about 130,000 clones, about 73% of them singletons. The sequenced sample was PBMCs. These receptors were taken from a woman between 45 and 60 years old in good health and CMV-seropositive.

The chain links TRBV6-5 to TRBJ1-5; 8 bases agree with TRBD1. The CDR3 is made up of 14 amino acids. J lost 6 bases, V lost 6 bases, and 7 bases had no gene match. Germline-derived CDR1 and CDR2 are MNHEY and SVGAGI. CDR3 in DNA: TGTGCCAGCAGCACAGGGGGTGGAGGTCAGCCCCAGCATTTT. Its translation: CASSTGGGGQPQHF.

A single count supports this clone. The J gene is TRBJ2-2, the V gene TRBV11-2, with D hard to call. CDR1 and CDR2 (germline): SGHAT, FQNNGV. V shed 5 bases and J shed 7 bases, with 5 bases lying between them. CDR3 size: 11 residues. CDR3 sequence reads: CASSSVGELFF. Here the CDR3 DNA reads TGTGCCAGCAGCAGCGTCGGGGAGCTGTTTTTT.

This clone was counted between two and nine times. This chain joins TRBV5-1 and TRBJ2-3; 8 bases align to TRBD2. With V trimmed by 0 bases and J by 5 bases, 2 bases remained unmatched. The CDR3 runs 14 residues. Germline-derived CDR1 and CDR2 are SGHRS and YFSETQ. As DNA, the CDR3 is TGCGCCAGCAGCTTGGGGGGGACTAGAGATACGCAGTATTTT. Its protein is CASSLGGTRDTQYF.

The genes are TRBV6-5 and TRBJ1-5; no definite D call. Looked up from germline, CDR1 is MNHEY and CDR2 is SVGAGI. This CDR3 region has 14 residues. V lost 0 bases and J lost 4, with 7 bases in between. The CDR3 DNA sequence: TGTGCCAGCAGTTACTCGCCGGGAAATCAGCCCCAGCATTTT. Protein sequence: CASSYSPGNQPQHF.

This sequence joins TRBV29-1 and TRBJ2-7; a weak D match, TRBD1 (6 bases). This CDR3 contains 14 residues. The germline V and J ends were trimmed by 4 bases and 0 bases, with 13 bases remaining between them. CDR1 is SQVTM and CDR2 is ANQGSEA in the germline V gene. The CDR3 DNA sequence: TGCAGCGTTGTCCGGGACACGGCCTCCTACGAGCAGTACTTC. Its translation: CSVVRDTASYEQYF.

The chain has TRBV5-1 and TRBJ2-3; 9 nucleotides line up with TRBD1. J lost 6 bases, V lost 5 bases, and 10 bases had no gene match. The CDR3 is 15 residues long. CDR1 and CDR2 from the germline V gene are SGHRS and YFSETQ. CDR3 protein: CASSRTGTGTDTQYF. For the CDR3, the DNA is TGCGCCAGCAGTCGGACCGGGACAGGGACGGATACGCAGTATTTT.

J is TRBJ1-2 and V is TRBV19; D is undetermined. Trimming took 6 bases from V and 4 from J, leaving 18 bases between them. The CDR3 runs 15 residues. Germline CDR1 LNHDA, CDR2 SQIVND (reference sequence). This CDR3 is CASSLGRAATYGYTF. The DNA of the CDR3 is TGTGCCAGTAGCCTCGGGAGGGCAGCGACCTATGGCTACACCTTC.

The sample holds one count of this clone. CDR3 loop: CATSRDTSYEQYF. CDR3 nucleotides: TGCGCCACCTCCCGGGACACCTCCTACGAGCAGTACTTC. This chain uses TRBV10-1 with TRBJ2-7; D is perhaps TRBD1 (6 bases). The germline gives CDR1 WNHNN, CDR2 SYGVQD (reference sequence). V lost 10 bases, J lost 0 bases, and 13 bases lay in between. CDR3 length: 13 amino acids.

In this sample, this clone turned up once. The J gene is TRBJ1-1, the V gene TRBV5-1; D not certain. Trimming removed 3 bases at V and 1 base at J, with 13 bases between. CDR3 length: 15 amino acids. Germline V lookup: CDR1 SGHRS, CDR2 YFSETQ. Here the CDR3 reads CASSSVNQWNTEAFF. As DNA, the CDR3 is TGCGCCAGCAGCTCAGTCAATCAGTGGAACACTGAAGCTTTCTTT.